These 3 T cell receptor beta chains were all obtained from the same sample, sequenced in a study of T cells expressing NK-cell markers. Using the 5' RACE reads, TCRdb records one entry per CDR3 protein without DNA. This sample's clone table lists some 600,000 distinct CDR3 sequences. Sequencing was performed on blood T cells: a sorted CD56 or NKG2C T cell subset, CD4+ or CD8+ T cells, or bulk PBMC T cells (not recorded which). The receptors were sampled from a young man in good health.

This sequence joins TRBV20-1 and TRBJ2-1; TCRdb's D gene call, TRBD2, goes unchecked for lack of DNA. Germline values: CDR1 DFQATT, CDR2 SNEGSKA (reference sequence). The CDR3 consists of 15 residues. The CDR3 is CSASLLREGPNEQFF.

This chain links TRBV29-1 with TRBJ2-3. Per the germline V gene, CDR1 is SQVTM and CDR2 is ANQGSEA. The CDR3 spans 14 residues. Here the CDR3 reads CSPRLTAAGDTQYF.

The CDR3 region is CASRRTGTGAYGYTF. This chain joins TRBV11-2 and TRBJ1-2; TCRdb returns TRBD1, unconfirmable since there is no DNA. CDR3 length: 15 amino acids. Germline V CDR1 and CDR2: SGHAT, FQNNGV. Full variable domain (outside the CDR3, taken from reference TRBV11-2 and TRBJ1-2): EAGVAQSPRYKIIEKRQSVAFWCNPISGHATLYWYQQILGQGPKLLIQFQNNGVVDDSQLPKDRFSAERLKGVDSTLKIQPAKLEDSAVYLCASRRTGTGAYGYTFGSGTRLTVV.